The 5 T cell receptor beta chains below come from one sample, sequenced in a study of response to subunit inactivated influenza vaccine. Each CDR3 protein is one row after TCRdb ran MiXCR on the RT-PCR reads. The sample records about 580,000 distinct CDR3 sequences, 11% to 15% being singletons. The input for sequencing was PBMCs from blood, taken less than 13 days after vaccination. Receptor source: a man between 50 and 59 years old who received an inactivated influenza vaccine.

This sequence joins TRBV5-1 and TRBJ2-1; TRBD2 matches 9 bases. The CDR3 sequence is 14 residues long. CDR1 is SGHRS, CDR2 YFSETQ, per germline. After removal of 4 bases from V and 8 bases from J, the junction contained 7 bases not matched to a gene. The CDR3 loop is CASSVSGRGDEQFF. Written as DNA, the CDR3 is TGCGCCAGCAGCGTTAGCGGGAGAGGGGATGAGCAGTTCTTC.

This sequence joins TRBV7-9 and TRBJ2-5; D perhaps matches TRBD2 (6 bases). This CDR3 has 14 residues. Germline V gene data show CDR1 as SEHNR and CDR2 as FQNEAQ (reference sequence). V lost 5 bases and J 5 bases, leaving 15 bases between the germline ends. The chain's CDR3 is CASSNTLASETQYF. The CDR3 nucleotides read TGTGCCAGCAGCAACACACTAGCCTCCGAGACCCAGTACTTC. The variable domain in full, with the rest retrieved from reference TRBV7-9 and TRBJ2-5, is DTGVSQNPRHKITKRGQNVTFRCDPISEHNRLYWYRQTLGQGPEFLTYFQNEAQLEKSRLLSDRFSAERPKGSFSTLEIQRTEQGDSAMYLCASSNTLASETQYFGPGTRLLVL.

The chain carries TRBV2 and TRBJ1-2; D not resolved. Trimming took off 4 bases at V and 5 bases at J, with 5 bases between the two ends. The CDR3 is made up of 11 amino acids. Germline assignment: CDR1 SNHLY and CDR2 FYNNEI. Here the CDR3 reads CASSANYGYTF. DNA of the CDR3: TGTGCCAGCAGTGCCAATTATGGCTACACCTTC.

The V call is TRBV27, the J call TRBJ1-2; TRBD1 aligns across 7 bases. The CDR3 consists of 14 residues. Looked up from germline, CDR1 is MNHEY and CDR2 is SMNVEV (reference sequence). J gave up 3 bases and V 1 base, and 2 bases lay outside the gene matches. CDR3 bases: TGTGCCAGCAGTTTATTGGGGACAGACTATGGCTACACCTTC. Amino acid sequence: CASSLLGTDYGYTF.

This chain connects TRBV12-3 or TRBV12-4 to TRBJ2-1; weak D call: TRBD2 (5 bases). The CDR3 contains 11 residues. V was pared by 9 bases and J by 10 bases, with 13 bases between. As DNA, the CDR3 is TGTGCCAGTAAACGGGATTCCGAGCAGTTCTTC. Protein sequence: CASKRDSEQFF.